A selection of T cell receptor beta chains follows, all from one sample in a study of T cell responses to AZD1222 COVID-19 vaccine. Generated by immunoSEQ multiplex PCR, the TCRdb table keeps only in-frame clones and is missing some. The sample contains about 110,000 clones, around 84% of which appear only once. Material: peripheral blood, obtained on day 0 of AZD1222 vaccination. Receptor source: an adult in good health. Each CDR3 is given with its conserved first and last residue. D genes are given only for firm matches. Some rows mark clone size as missing; the rest say once, few, many or name a class of expanded clone.

cdr3_nt: TGTGCCAGCAGCTTGGATAGCCAGGGCCCATCCTACGAGCAGTACTTC
cdr3_aa: CASSLDSQGPSYEQYF
v_call: TRBV5-4
d_call: NA
clone_size: NA
cdr3_length: 16
j_call: TRBJ2-7

cdr3_nt: TGTGCCACCAGCAGAGATATGACTGGGGCCAACGTCCTGACTTTC
cdr3_aa: CATSRDMTGANVLTF
v_call: TRBV15
d_call: NA
clone_size: NA
cdr3_length: 15
j_call: TRBJ2-6

cdr3_nt: TGTGCCAGCTCACCCCCCGGGACGGACAATGAGCAGTTCTTC
cdr3_aa: CASSPPGTDNEQFF
v_call: TRBV18
d_call: NA
clone_size: once
cdr3_length: 14
j_call: TRBJ2-1

cdr3_nt: TGTGCCAGCTCACCGCGGCAGGCCGACTACGAGCAGTACTTC
cdr3_aa: CASSPRQADYEQYF
v_call: TRBV18
d_call: NA
clone_size: NA
cdr3_length: 14
j_call: TRBJ2-7

cdr3_nt: TGTGCCAGCAGTTCCCCGAATGAAAAACTGTTTTTT
cdr3_aa: CASSSPNEKLFF
v_call: TRBV12-3/TRBV12-4
d_call: NA
clone_size: NA
cdr3_length: 12
j_call: TRBJ1-4

cdr3_nt: TGTGCCAGCAGCTCCTCGGGGCGGGGAGATACGCAGTATTTT
cdr3_aa: CASSSSGRGDTQYF
v_call: TRBV7-9
d_call: NA
clone_size: few
cdr3_length: 14
j_call: TRBJ2-3

cdr3_nt: TGTGCCACAGTAAGAAGCGTTCCGGGGCCCAATCAGCCCCAGCATTTT
cdr3_aa: CATVRSVPGPNQPQHF
v_call: TRBV19
d_call: NA
clone_size: NA
cdr3_length: 16
j_call: TRBJ1-5

cdr3_nt: TGTGCCAGTAGTATCGGGACAGCTCTCTACGAGCAGTACTTC
cdr3_aa: CASSIGTALYEQYF
v_call: TRBV19
d_call: TRBD1
clone_size: once
cdr3_length: 14
j_call: TRBJ2-7

cdr3_nt: TGTGCCAGCAGCGCAGGACAGGGGGCTGGGGAGACCCAGTACTTC
cdr3_aa: CASSAGQGAGETQYF
v_call: TRBV9
d_call: TRBD1
clone_size: few
cdr3_length: 15
j_call: TRBJ2-5

cdr3_nt: TGTGCCAGCGACTCAGTCTCTGGAAACACCATATATTTT
cdr3_aa: CASDSVSGNTIYF
v_call: TRBV6-5
d_call: NA
clone_size: NA
cdr3_length: 13
j_call: TRBJ1-3

cdr3_nt: TGTGCCTGGACCGACAGGGGATTCCACAATGAGCAGTTCTTC
cdr3_aa: CAWTDRGFHNEQFF
v_call: TRBV30
d_call: TRBD1
clone_size: NA
cdr3_length: 14
j_call: TRBJ2-1

cdr3_nt: TGTGCCAGCTATCAACAGGTCTTCGAGCAGTACTTC
cdr3_aa: CASYQQVFEQYF
v_call: TRBV28
d_call: NA
clone_size: NA
cdr3_length: 12
j_call: TRBJ2-7

cdr3_nt: TGTGCCAGCAGCTGGGAGGAGGGGTTAGCCAAAAACATTCAGTACTTC
cdr3_aa: CASSWEEGLAKNIQYF
v_call: TRBV5-5
d_call: NA
clone_size: once
cdr3_length: 16
j_call: TRBJ2-4

cdr3_nt: TGCAGTGCTAGAGTCGGCTATGGCTACACCTTC
cdr3_aa: CSARVGYGYTF
v_call: TRBV20-1
d_call: NA
clone_size: NA
cdr3_length: 11
j_call: TRBJ1-2

cdr3_nt: TGTGCCAGCACCCCCGACACGAGGGCAGATACGCAGTATTTT
cdr3_aa: CASTPDTRADTQYF
v_call: TRBV6-2/TRBV6-3
d_call: NA
clone_size: NA
cdr3_length: 14
j_call: TRBJ2-3

cdr3_nt: TGTGCCATCAGTGAGTCAACCGGGACAGGGGGCGCGGGCTATGGCTACACCTTC
cdr3_aa: CAISESTGTGGAGYGYTF
v_call: TRBV10-3
d_call: TRBD1
clone_size: NA
cdr3_length: 18
j_call: TRBJ1-2

cdr3_nt: TGTGCCAGCCGACGGGGGTCCGGGGAGCTGTTTTTT
cdr3_aa: CASRRGSGELFF
v_call: TRBV7-7
d_call: NA
clone_size: NA
cdr3_length: 12
j_call: TRBJ2-2

cdr3_nt: TGTGCCAGCAGTTACTCGATCGAACACCCCGCCCAGCATTTT
cdr3_aa: CASSYSIEHPAQHF
v_call: TRBV6-5
d_call: NA
clone_size: NA
cdr3_length: 14
j_call: TRBJ1-5

cdr3_nt: TGTGCCAGCAGCTTGGCCGGAGGGGGCCCTACAGATACGCAGTATTTT
cdr3_aa: CASSLAGGGPTDTQYF
v_call: TRBV5-4
d_call: NA
clone_size: NA
cdr3_length: 16
j_call: TRBJ2-3

cdr3_nt: TGTGCCAGCAGCCAGGGACAGGGAGGGACCGGGGAGCTGTTTTTT
cdr3_aa: CASSQGQGGTGELFF
v_call: TRBV7-3
d_call: TRBD1
clone_size: NA
cdr3_length: 15
j_call: TRBJ2-2

cdr3_nt: TGTGCCAGCAGCCCCAGACAGGGGGTTCAAGAGACCCAGTACTTC
cdr3_aa: CASSPRQGVQETQYF
v_call: TRBV14
d_call: TRBD1
clone_size: NA
cdr3_length: 15
j_call: TRBJ2-5

cdr3_nt: TGTGCCAGCAGCTTAATTCAGGACACCGGGGAGCTGTTTTTT
cdr3_aa: CASSLIQDTGELFF
v_call: TRBV7-3
d_call: NA
clone_size: many
cdr3_length: 14
j_call: TRBJ2-2

cdr3_nt: TGTGCCAGCAGCTCGATAGCGGGGAATGAGCAGTTCTTC
cdr3_aa: CASSSIAGNEQFF
v_call: TRBV7-7
d_call: TRBD2
clone_size: NA
cdr3_length: 13
j_call: TRBJ2-1

cdr3_nt: TGTGCCAGCACCGTGGGGCCGAGCACTGAAGCTTTCTTT
cdr3_aa: CASTVGPSTEAFF
v_call: TRBV28
d_call: NA
clone_size: NA
cdr3_length: 13
j_call: TRBJ1-1

cdr3_nt: TGTGCCAGCAGCCAAGGACTTTCGGGCTCACCCCTCCACTTT
cdr3_aa: CASSQGLSGSPLHF
v_call: TRBV3-1/TRBV3-2
d_call: NA
clone_size: few
cdr3_length: 14
j_call: TRBJ1-6

cdr3_nt: TGTGCCAGCCGGACGCGGACAGACTACGAGCAGTACTTC
cdr3_aa: CASRTRTDYEQYF
v_call: TRBV27
d_call: NA
clone_size: few
cdr3_length: 13
j_call: TRBJ2-7

cdr3_nt: TGCGCCAGCAGCCAAACTCCTGGGGGCCAAGAGACCCAGTACTTC
cdr3_aa: CASSQTPGGQETQYF
v_call: TRBV4-3
d_call: NA
clone_size: NA
cdr3_length: 15
j_call: TRBJ2-5

cdr3_nt: TGTGCCAGCAGCCAAGGGCCAGGGGGTGTTGAGACCCAGTACTTC
cdr3_aa: CASSQGPGGVETQYF
v_call: TRBV7-9
d_call: TRBD1
clone_size: NA
cdr3_length: 15
j_call: TRBJ2-5